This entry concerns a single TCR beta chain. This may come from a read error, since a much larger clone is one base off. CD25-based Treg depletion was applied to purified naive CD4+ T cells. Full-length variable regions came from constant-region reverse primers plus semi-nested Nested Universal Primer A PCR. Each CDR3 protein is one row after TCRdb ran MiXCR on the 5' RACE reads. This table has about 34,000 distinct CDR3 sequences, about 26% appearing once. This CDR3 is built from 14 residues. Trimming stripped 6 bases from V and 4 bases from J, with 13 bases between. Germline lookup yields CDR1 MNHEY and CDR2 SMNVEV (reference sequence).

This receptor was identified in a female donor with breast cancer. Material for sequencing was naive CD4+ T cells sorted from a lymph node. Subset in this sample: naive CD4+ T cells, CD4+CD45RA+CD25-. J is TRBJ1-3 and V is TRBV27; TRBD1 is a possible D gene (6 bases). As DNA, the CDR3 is TGTGCCAGCAGCCTGGGACAATTAGGAAACACCATATATTTT. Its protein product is CASSLGQLGNTIYF.